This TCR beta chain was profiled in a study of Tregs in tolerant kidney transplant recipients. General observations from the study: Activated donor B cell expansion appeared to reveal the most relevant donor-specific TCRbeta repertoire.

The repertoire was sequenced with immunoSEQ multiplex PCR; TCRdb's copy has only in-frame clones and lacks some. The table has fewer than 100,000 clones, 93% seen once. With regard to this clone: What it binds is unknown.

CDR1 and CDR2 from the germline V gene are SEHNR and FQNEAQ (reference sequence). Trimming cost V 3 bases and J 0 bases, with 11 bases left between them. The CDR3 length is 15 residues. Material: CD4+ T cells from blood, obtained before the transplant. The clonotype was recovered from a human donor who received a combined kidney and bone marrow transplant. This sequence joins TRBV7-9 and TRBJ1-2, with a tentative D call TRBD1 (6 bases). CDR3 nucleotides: TGTGCCAGCAGCTTTGACAGGATAACTAACTATGGCTACACCTTC. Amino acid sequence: CASSFDRITNYGYTF.